These 15 T cell receptor beta chains were sequenced from one sample in a study of blood T cell repertoires in COVID-19. The protocol was immunoSEQ multiplex PCR, while the TCRdb copy is restricted to in-frame clones and leaves out a portion. The sample holds more than 400,000 clones, 75% to 90% seen once. The sequenced material came from PBMCs or T cells enriched from blood (not recorded which). The receptors stem from a woman between 18 and 29 years old who had recovered from COVID-19.

This chain links TRBV5-1 with TRBJ1-6; D unclear. The CDR3 consists of 13 residues. Trimming shortened V by 7 bases and J by 10 bases, and 15 bases separated the two germline ends. The germline CDR1 and CDR2 sequences are SGHRS and YFSETQ. DNA for the CDR3: TGCGCCAGCCGACTGGAGGTAGAATCACCCCTCCACTTT. This translates into CASRLEVESPLHF. Combining the CDR3 with reference TRBV5-1 and TRBJ1-6 gives the whole variable domain KAGVTQTPRYLIKTRGQQVTLSCSPISGHRSVSWYQQTPGQGLQFLFEYFSETQRNKGNFPGRFSGRQFSNSRSEMNVSTLELGDSALYLCASRLEVESPLHFGNGTRLTVT.

The J gene is TRBJ1-1, the V gene TRBV28, with TRBD1 as a possible D gene (5 bases). Germline V gene lookup returns CDR1 MDHEN and CDR2 SYDVKM. The CDR3 has 15 amino acids. V gave up 2 bases and J gave up 0 bases, with 10 bases separating them. CDR3 bases: TGTGCCAGCAGTTTAGGCGGACAAATGAACACTGAAGCTTTCTTT. Its translation: CASSLGGQMNTEAFF.

This clone has just one count. This chain uses TRBV28 with TRBJ2-7; no clear D. The CDR3 extends over 16 amino acids. Germline CDR1 and CDR2: MDHEN and SYDVKM. Trimming cost V 1 base and J 6 bases, with 19 bases left between them. The CDR3 coding sequence is TGTGCCAGCAGTTTATCGTTCGGAGTCGCGACGGGCGAGCAGTACTTC. Protein sequence: CASSLSFGVATGEQYF.

This chain links TRBV12-3 or TRBV12-4 with TRBJ1-2, with D hard to call. This CDR3 comprises 12 residues. Deletions cut 10 bases from V and 2 bases from J, with 11 bases between. The CDR3 region is CATSGRNYGYTF. The CDR3 nucleotides are TGTGCCACCTCGGGTCGAAACTATGGCTACACCTTC.

The CDR3 DNA is TGCGCCAGCAGCTTGGGGGACAGCCCGGAGGGCTACACCTTC. This translates into CASSLGDSPEGYTF. The chain carries TRBV5-1 and TRBJ1-2, with 7 bases lining up with TRBD1. The CDR3 is made up of 14 amino acids. V lost 0 bases, J lost 8 bases, and 7 bases stayed unmatched. The germline V gene encodes CDR1 SGHRS and CDR2 YFSETQ.

This clone was recorded once. The genes are TRBV10-3 and TRBJ1-4; perhaps TRBD1 as D (5 bases). This CDR3 region has 17 residues. The germline gives CDR1 ENHRY, CDR2 SYGVKD. V lost 0 bases and J 0 bases, leaving 11 bases between the germline ends. CDR3 coding DNA: TGTGCCATCAGTGAGTCGACTCGGGGGGCAACTAATGAAAAACTGTTTTTT. Amino acid sequence: CAISESTRGATNEKLFF.

The chain recombines TRBV6-5 with TRBJ1-1; D gene ambiguous. The ends were cut back, 0 bases at V and 7 bases at J, with 9 bases in the middle. Germline V gives CDR1 MNHEY, CDR2 SVGAGI. The CDR3 loop spans 13 amino acids. CDR3 coding DNA: TGTGCCAGCAGTTACTCGAGAGCGAGTGAAGCTTTCTTT. This gives the protein CASSYSRASEAFF.

The gene calls are TRBV15 and TRBJ2-7; D is uncertain. Trimming cost V 0 bases and J 1 base, with 7 bases left between them. The CDR3 spans 14 residues. CDR1 and CDR2 from the germline V gene are LNHNV and YYDKDF (reference sequence). The CDR3 spells CATSRDPVSYEQYF. The CDR3 DNA sequence: TGTGCCACCAGCAGAGACCCGGTATCCTACGAGCAGTACTTC.

The chain joins TRBV5-6 to TRBJ1-2; TRBD1 matches at 10 bases. Germline V gene lookup returns CDR1 SGHDT and CDR2 YYEEEE. Trimming cost V 4 bases and J 3 bases; bases outside gene matches: 6. The CDR3 totals 15 residues. In DNA, the CDR3 is TGTGCCAGCAGCCCGGGGACAGGGGTGGACTATGGCTACACCTTC. Translating gives CASSPGTGVDYGYTF. Looking up the rest from reference TRBV5-6 and TRBJ1-2 gives the full variable domain: DAGVTQSPTHLIKTRGQQVTLRCSPKSGHDTVSWYQQALGQGPQFIFQYYEEEERQRGNFPDRFSGHQFPNYSSELNVNALLLGDSALYLCASSPGTGVDYGYTFGSGTRLTVV.

The chain joins TRBV5-1 to TRBJ2-5; 8 nucleotides agree with TRBD2. The CDR3 loop spans 11 amino acids. Germline V gene data show CDR1 as SGHRS and CDR2 as YFSETQ. Unmatched junction bases numbered 0, after V lost 7 bases and J lost 4 bases. The CDR3 protein is CASAGGETQYF. In DNA form, the CDR3 reads TGCGCCAGCGCGGGGGGAGAGACCCAGTACTTC.

This chain uses TRBV11-2 with TRBJ2-5; TRBD2 is a possible D gene (7 bases). Germline loops: CDR1 SGHAT, CDR2 FQNNGV. This CDR3 comprises 15 residues. Trimming cost V 3 bases and J 5 bases, with 16 bases left between them. The CDR3 sequence is CASSLGGQTRETQYF. As DNA, the CDR3 is TGTGCCAGCAGCTTGGGGGGGCAAACCCGGGAGACCCAGTACTTC.

The chain combines TRBV5-1 with TRBJ2-3; weak D call: TRBD1 (6 bases). CDR3 length: 18 residues. Germline-derived CDR1 and CDR2 are SGHRS and YFSETQ. Trimming took 5 bases from V and 0 from J, leaving 22 bases between them. The CDR3 here is CASRQNYRELPSTDTQYF. DNA for the CDR3: TGCGCCAGCAGACAAAATTACAGGGAGCTCCCTAGCACAGATACGCAGTATTTT.

The chain couples TRBV19 to TRBJ1-2, with 7 bases lining up with TRBD1. V lost 10 bases, J lost 8 bases, and 10 bases stayed unmatched. Germline assignment: CDR1 LNHDA and CDR2 SQIVND (reference sequence). The CDR3 contains 12 residues. In DNA, the CDR3 is TGTGCCACCCCGGGACAGAAAAGAGGCTACACCTTC. Protein sequence: CATPGQKRGYTF.

This clone was detected once. The V call is TRBV28, the J call TRBJ2-5; 8 positions match TRBD2. The CDR3 has 14 amino acids. Germline V gene sequence: CDR1 MDHEN, CDR2 SYDVKM. The junction had 10 bases not matched to a gene; V was cut back by 8 bases and J by 5 bases. CDR3 nucleotides: TGTGCCAGCCAAACCGGGGGGGCCGGGGAGACCCAGTACTTC. Translated, it gives CASQTGGAGETQYF.

This clone was seen a few times. The gene calls are TRBV24-1 and TRBJ2-1; D perhaps matches TRBD1 (5 bases). CDR1 is KGHDR, CDR2 SFDVKD, per germline. Deletions cut 0 bases from V and 0 bases from J, with 11 bases between. The CDR3 loop spans 17 amino acids. CDR3 residues: CATSDLQGVDSYNEQFF. CDR3 DNA: TGTGCCACCAGTGATTTGCAAGGGGTTGACTCCTACAATGAGCAGTTCTTC.